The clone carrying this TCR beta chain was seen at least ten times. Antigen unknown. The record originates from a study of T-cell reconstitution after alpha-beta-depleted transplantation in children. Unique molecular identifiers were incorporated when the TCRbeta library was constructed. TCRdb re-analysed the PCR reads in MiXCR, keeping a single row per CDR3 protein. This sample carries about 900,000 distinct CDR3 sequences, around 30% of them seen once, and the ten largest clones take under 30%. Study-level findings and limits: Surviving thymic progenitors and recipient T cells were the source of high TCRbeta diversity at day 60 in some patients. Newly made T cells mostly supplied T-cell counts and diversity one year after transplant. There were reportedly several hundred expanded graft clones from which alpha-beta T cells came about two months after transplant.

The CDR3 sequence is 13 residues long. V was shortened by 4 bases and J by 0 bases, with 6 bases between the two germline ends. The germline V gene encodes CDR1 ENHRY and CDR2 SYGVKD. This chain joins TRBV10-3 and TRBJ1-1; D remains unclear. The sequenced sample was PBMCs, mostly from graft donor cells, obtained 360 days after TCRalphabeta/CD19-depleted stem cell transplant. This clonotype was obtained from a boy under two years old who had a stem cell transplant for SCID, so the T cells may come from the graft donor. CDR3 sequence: CAISVGLNTEAFF. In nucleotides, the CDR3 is TGTGCCATCAGTGTGGGCCTGAACACTGAAGCTTTCTTT.